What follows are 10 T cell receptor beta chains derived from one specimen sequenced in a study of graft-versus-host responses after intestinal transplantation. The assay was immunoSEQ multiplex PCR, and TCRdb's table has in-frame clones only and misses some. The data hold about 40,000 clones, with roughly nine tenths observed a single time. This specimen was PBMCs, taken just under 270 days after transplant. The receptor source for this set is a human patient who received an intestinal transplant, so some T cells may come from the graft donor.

Written as DNA, the CDR3 is TGTGCCAGCAGGCTTCAGCGGGGGGCCATCTACAATGAGCAGTTCTTC. Translated: CASRLQRGAIYNEQFF. This chain links TRBV28 with TRBJ2-1, with 9 positions matching TRBD2. Losses at the gene ends were 6 bases for V and 3 bases for J; bases not matched to a gene: 9. The CDR3 runs to 16 residues. Germline CDR1 reads MDHEN; CDR2 reads SYDVKM.

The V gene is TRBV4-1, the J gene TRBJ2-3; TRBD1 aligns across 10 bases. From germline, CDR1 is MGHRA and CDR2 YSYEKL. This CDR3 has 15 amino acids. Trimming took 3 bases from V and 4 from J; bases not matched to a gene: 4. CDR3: CASSQQTGGADTQYF. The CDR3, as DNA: TGCGCCAGCAGCCAGCAGACAGGGGGCGCAGATACGCAGTATTTT.

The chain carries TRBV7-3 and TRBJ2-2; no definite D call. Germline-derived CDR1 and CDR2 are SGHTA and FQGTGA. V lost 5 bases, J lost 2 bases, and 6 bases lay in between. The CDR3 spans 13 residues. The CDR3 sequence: CASSPINTGELFF. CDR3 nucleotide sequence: TGTGCCAGCAGCCCTATCAACACCGGGGAGCTGTTTTTT.

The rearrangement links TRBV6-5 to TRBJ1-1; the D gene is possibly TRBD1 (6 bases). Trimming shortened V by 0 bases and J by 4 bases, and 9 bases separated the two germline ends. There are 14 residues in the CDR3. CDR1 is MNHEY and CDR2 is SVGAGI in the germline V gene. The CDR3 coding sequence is TGTGCCAGCAGTTACTCGAGGGGGTCCACTGAAGCTTTCTTT. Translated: CASSYSRGSTEAFF.

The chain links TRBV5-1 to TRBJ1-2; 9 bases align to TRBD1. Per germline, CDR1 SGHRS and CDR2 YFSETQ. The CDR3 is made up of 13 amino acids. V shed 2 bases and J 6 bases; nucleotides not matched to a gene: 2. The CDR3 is CASSFTGGHGYTF. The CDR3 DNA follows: TGCGCCAGCAGCTTTACAGGGGGCCATGGCTACACCTTC.

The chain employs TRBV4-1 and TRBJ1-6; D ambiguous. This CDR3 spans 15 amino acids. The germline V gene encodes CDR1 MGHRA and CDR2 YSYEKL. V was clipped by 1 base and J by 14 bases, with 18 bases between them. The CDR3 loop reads CASSQGPLKGRALHF. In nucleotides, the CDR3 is TGCGCCAGCAGCCAAGGTCCCTTGAAAGGGAGGGCCCTCCACTTT.

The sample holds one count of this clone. Here the CDR3 reads CASSGLSGGAGEQYF. CDR3 DNA: TGTGCCAGCAGTGGATTAAGCGGGGGGGCTGGCGAGCAGTACTTC. The V gene is TRBV2, the J gene TRBJ2-7; 10 bases map to TRBD2. Germline V gene data show CDR1 as SNHLY and CDR2 as FYNNEI. The CDR3 length is 15 residues. V trimming: 4 bases; J trimming: 6 bases; junction bases outside the gene matches: 9.

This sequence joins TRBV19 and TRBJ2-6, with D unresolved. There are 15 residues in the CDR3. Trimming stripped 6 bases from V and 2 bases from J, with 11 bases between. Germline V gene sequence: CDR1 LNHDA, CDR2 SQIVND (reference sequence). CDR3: CASRPGQAGANVLTF. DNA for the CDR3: TGTGCCAGTAGGCCTGGGCAGGCTGGGGCCAACGTCCTGACTTTC. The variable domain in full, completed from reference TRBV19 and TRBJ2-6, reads DGGITQSPKYLFRKEGQNVTLSCEQNLNHDAMYWYRQDPGQGLRLIYYSQIVNDFQKGDIAEGYSVSREKKESFPLTVTSAQKNPTAFYLCASRPGQAGANVLTFGAGSRLTVL.

CDR3 residues: CATSRTVDMNTEAFF. For the CDR3, the DNA is TGTGCCACCAGCAGGACAGTTGACATGAACACTGAAGCTTTCTTT. The gene calls are TRBV15 and TRBJ1-1; TRBD1 is a possible D gene (5 bases). V shed 3 bases and J shed 0 bases, with 11 bases lying between them. The CDR3 covers 15 residues. The germline V gene has CDR1 LNHNV and CDR2 YYDKDF (reference sequence).

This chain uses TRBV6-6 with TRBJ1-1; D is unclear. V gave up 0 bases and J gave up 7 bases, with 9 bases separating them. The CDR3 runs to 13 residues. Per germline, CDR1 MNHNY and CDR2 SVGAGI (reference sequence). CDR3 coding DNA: TGTGCCAGCAGTTACTCCGAGAGAAATGAAGCTTTCTTT. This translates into CASSYSERNEAFF.